This T cell receptor (beta chain) was sequenced during a study of blood T cell repertoires in COVID-19. Background on the study: Sites across the United States, Italy and Spain contributed samples from acute and convalescent COVID-19. Nucleic acid was either cDNA or gDNA, and it came from T cells, B-cell-depleted T cells, or PBMCs.

Original methodology: Estimation of nucleated cell counts was performed using reference gene primer amplification. Only in-frame clones appear in the TCRdb table, and some are missing; sequencing was by immunoSEQ multiplex PCR. V, J and clone size are those of that table, while D and trimming were read from the DNA. This repertoire shows more than 200,000 clones, around 81% found once; its top ten account for around 4.4%. Trimming removed 11 bases at V and 0 bases at J, with 14 bases between. Germline V gene sequence: CDR1 MNHEY, CDR2 SVGAGI. CDR3 length: 13 amino acids. This chain joins TRBV6-5 and TRBJ2-7; D remains ambiguous. The TCR was taken from a man aged 45-65 years with active or convalescent COVID-19. Sample: peripheral blood. The DNA for the CDR3 is TGTGCCGCCGCGAGGCCTAGCTCCTACGAGCAGTACTTC. Translating gives CAAARPSSYEQYF.